This T cell receptor (beta chain) was recorded in a study of cytomegalovirus exposure and HLA in healthy donors. Study information: Unique TCR beta sequences numbering fewer than 130 million came from around 180 million T cells in an earlier analysis.

This clone was observed a single time. Antigen specificity is unknown. Study-level points and caveats: Within the data, a cluster of highly shared sequence variants was likely a sequencing artifact.

V lost 2 bases to trimming and J lost 6 bases; unmatched junction nucleotides: 4. From germline, CDR1 is SGHRS and CDR2 YFSETQ. The CDR3 extends over 14 amino acids. Both 60 Vbeta primers and 13 Jbeta primers went into the PCR. This table comes from immunoSEQ multiplex PCR, and its TCRdb copy is limited to in-frame clones, with some not included. This sample has 95,000 to 100,000 clones, with over 60% found just once. The sample consisted of PBMCs. The TCR comes from a man in his sixties in good health and CMV-seropositive. The chain joins TRBV5-1 to TRBJ2-2; 7 bases are a match to TRBD1. The CDR3: CASSLTGVPGELFF. The DNA of the CDR3 is TGCGCCAGCAGCTTAACAGGGGTTCCCGGGGAGCTGTTTTTT.